This TCR beta chain is drawn from a study of shared clonotypes between healthy human individuals. The material for each subset, its genomic DNA, was split evenly across several immunoSEQ plates. Around 31,000 T cell genomes, or about 290 ng DNA, went into unsorted PBMC replicate PCRs. Sequenced by immunoSEQ multiplex PCR; TCRdb stores in-frame clones only, minus some. Seen here are some 530,000 clones, roughly 80% observed once, and the top ten hold 10% to 15%. The CDR3 consists of 14 residues. Germline lookup yields CDR1 SQVTM and CDR2 ANQGSEA. With 7 bases removed from V and 2 bases from J, the gap between germline ends came to 14 bases. Details on this clone: Its specificity is unknown. A far larger clone lies a single base away; this is likely a read error. The sample carries other DNA sequences with the same CDR3.

Notes on the study in general: Owing to a small donor count, the genetic and exposure-history diversity represented was limited. Only blood samples were collected, and tissue repertoires likely differ.

The rearrangement joins TRBV29-1 to TRBJ2-2; the D is unclear. Sequencing was done on a sample of PBMCs. This clonotype was obtained from a woman between 35 and 50 years old in good health. Some clones in this sample may be carry-over from other donors' samples. In nucleotides, the CDR3 is TGCAGCGCGGCTGTGGGTCCAAACACCGGGGAGCTGTTTTTT. This codes for CSAAVGPNTGELFF.